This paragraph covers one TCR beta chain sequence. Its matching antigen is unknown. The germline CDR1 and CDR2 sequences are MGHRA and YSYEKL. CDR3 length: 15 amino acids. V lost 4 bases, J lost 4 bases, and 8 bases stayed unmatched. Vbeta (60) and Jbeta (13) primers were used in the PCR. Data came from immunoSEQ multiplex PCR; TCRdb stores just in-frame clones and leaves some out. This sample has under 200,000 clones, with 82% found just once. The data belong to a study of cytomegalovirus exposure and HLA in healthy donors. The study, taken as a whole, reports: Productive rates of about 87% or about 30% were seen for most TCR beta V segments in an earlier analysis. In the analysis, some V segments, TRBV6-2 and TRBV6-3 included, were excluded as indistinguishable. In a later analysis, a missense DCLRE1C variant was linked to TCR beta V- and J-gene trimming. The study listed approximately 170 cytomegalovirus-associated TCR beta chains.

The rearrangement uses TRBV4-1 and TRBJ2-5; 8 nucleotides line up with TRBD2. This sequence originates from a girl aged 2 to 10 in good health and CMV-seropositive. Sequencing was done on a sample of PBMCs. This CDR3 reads CASSLSGTSRETQYF. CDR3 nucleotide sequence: TGCGCCAGCAGCCTCTCCGGGACTAGTAGAGAGACCCAGTACTTC.